This TCR beta chain derives from a study of shared clonotypes between healthy human individuals. Profiled with immunoSEQ multiplex PCR; TCRdb holds only in-frame clones, not every one. Seen here are about 2 million clones, 95% observed once, and the top ten hold 0.13%. General observations from the study: On the whole, naive subsets had larger estimated richness than memory subsets had.

CDR1 and CDR2 from the germline V gene are SEHNR and FQNEAQ (reference sequence). The CDR3 contains 11 residues. Between the trimmed V and J ends, which lost 7 bases and 8 bases, there was a span of 9 bases. Note on this clone: The antigen is not known.

The sequence was collected from a man aged 18 to 29 in good health. The chain employs TRBV7-9 and TRBJ2-1; D call uncertain. The specimen sequenced was naive CD4+ T cells sorted from blood. Subset here: CD45RA+ positively selected. The CDR3 nucleotides are TGTGCCAGCACCCCGCAGGATGAGCAGTTCTTC. This codes for CASTPQDEQFF.